The T cell receptor (beta chain) described here comes from a study of cytotoxic CD8 clonotypes in ibrutinib-treated CLL. The data were produced by immunoSEQ multiplex PCR, yet TCRdb's version contains in-frame clones alone and is incomplete. The sample contains just under 70,000 clones, 68% of which appear only once. V lost 0 bases and J lost 3, with 13 bases in between. CDR1 is MNHEY and CDR2 is SVGAGI in the germline V gene. The CDR3 runs 16 residues. The clonotype was recovered from a human donor with chronic lymphocytic leukemia. The sample in question was PBMCs, obtained after 12 months of ibrutinib treatment. The gene calls are TRBV6-5 and TRBJ2-3; no clear D. The CDR3 coding sequence is TGTGCCAGCAGTTACTCGATAGGATTAGGGACAGATACGCAGTATTTT. This gives the protein CASSYSIGLGTDTQYF.